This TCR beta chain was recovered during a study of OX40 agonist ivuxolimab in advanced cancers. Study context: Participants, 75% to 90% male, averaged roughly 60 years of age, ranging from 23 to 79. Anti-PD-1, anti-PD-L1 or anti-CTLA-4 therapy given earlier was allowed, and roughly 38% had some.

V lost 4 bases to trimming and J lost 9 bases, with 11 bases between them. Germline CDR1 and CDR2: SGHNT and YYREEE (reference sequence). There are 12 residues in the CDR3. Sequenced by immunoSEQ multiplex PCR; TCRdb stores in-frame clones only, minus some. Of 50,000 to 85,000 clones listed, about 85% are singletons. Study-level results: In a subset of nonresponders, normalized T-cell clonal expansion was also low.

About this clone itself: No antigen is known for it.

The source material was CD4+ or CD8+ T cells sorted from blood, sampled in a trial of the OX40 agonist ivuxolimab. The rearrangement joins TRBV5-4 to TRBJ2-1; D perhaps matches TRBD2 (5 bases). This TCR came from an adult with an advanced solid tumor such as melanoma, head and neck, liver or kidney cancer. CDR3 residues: CASSRREGEQFF. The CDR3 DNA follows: TGTGCCAGCAGCCGCCGCGAGGGTGAGCAGTTCTTC.